A selection of T cell receptor beta chains follows, all from one sample in a study of T cells in Graves' hyperthyroidism and ophthalmopathy. One entry per CDR3 protein, called by TCRdb with MiXCR from the multiplex PCR reads. The sample contains a few hundred thousand distinct CDR3 sequences, 13% of which appear only once. The specimen was blood. All receptors come from a young man with Graves' hyperthyroidism that later progressed to Graves' ophthalmopathy. CDR3s include the opening cysteine and the closing phenylalanine or tryptophan. Each record gives: J gene, clone size, CDR3 length, V gene, D gene, CDR3 protein, CDR3 DNA. The D gene is left open where the match is weak. The size of a clone is reported for some rows only, either as once, few or many, or as a class for expanded clones.

TRBJ2-1,NA,14,TRBV5-1,NA,CASSQSQGKGEQFF,TGCGCCAGCAGCCAATCTCAGGGAAAGGGTGAGCAGTTCTTC
TRBJ2-1,few,13,TRBV6-1,NA,CASSRVGGNEQFF,TGTGCCAGCAGCAGGGTTGGCGGGAATGAGCAGTTCTTC
TRBJ2-7,NA,15,TRBV13,TRBD1,CASSLSDRGLGEQYF,TGTGCCAGCAGCTTATCGGACAGGGGGTTGGGCGAGCAGTACTTC
TRBJ1-5,NA,15,TRBV3-1,NA,CASSQDGGVIQPQHF,TGTGCCAGCAGCCAAGATGGGGGAGTCATCCAGCCCCAGCATTTT
TRBJ1-6,many,14,TRBV7-2,NA,CASSFPPPNSPLHF,TGTGCCAGCAGCTTTCCGCCGCCCAATTCACCCCTCCACTTT
TRBJ1-4,few,15,TRBV7-8,NA,CASSFSPALNEKLFF,TGTGCCAGCAGCTTTAGTCCGGCCCTTAATGAAAAACTGTTTTTT
TRBJ2-1,few,14,TRBV28,TRBD2,CASTLAGGPGEQFF,TGTGCCAGCACCCTAGCGGGGGGGCCCGGTGAGCAGTTCTTC
TRBJ2-5,many,14,TRBV12-3/TRBV12-4,NA,CASTPLLAQETQYF,TGTGCCAGCACCCCACTCTTGGCACAAGAGACCCAGTACTTC
TRBJ1-2,few,13,TRBV28,NA,CATQDGGTHGYTF,TGTGCCACCCAAGATGGGGGTACCCATGGCTACACCTTC
TRBJ1-4,few,15,TRBV5-1,NA,CASSPGWDTNEKLFF,TGCGCCAGCAGCCCGGGGTGGGACACTAATGAAAAACTGTTTTTT
TRBJ2-1,many,15,TRBV28,NA,CASSFSLAGKVEQFF,TGTGCCAGCAGTTTCTCATTAGCAGGGAAGGTTGAGCAGTTCTTC
TRBJ1-4,many,16,TRBV2,TRBD1,CASTMGQGAGVEKLFF,TGTGCCAGCACTATGGGACAGGGGGCTGGAGTTGAAAAACTGTTTTTT
TRBJ1-3,NA,17,TRBV18,NA,CASSLSGGRPSGNTIYF,TGTGCCAGCTCACTCTCGGGGGGGCGTCCGTCCGGAAACACCATATATTTT
TRBJ2-7,many,13,TRBV20-1,NA,CSARRGGSYEQYF,TGCAGTGCTAGAAGGGGGGGAAGCTACGAGCAGTACTTC
TRBJ1-1,NA,15,TRBV5-5,NA,CASSYSGWMNTEAFF,TGTGCCAGCAGCTATTCAGGGTGGATGAACACTGAAGCTTTCTTT
TRBJ1-2,many,14,TRBV7-9,NA,CASSSDRLGDGYTF,TGTGCCAGCAGCTCAGACAGGCTGGGGGATGGCTACACCTTC
TRBJ2-3,few,13,TRBV6-2/TRBV6-3,NA,CASSYEGSQPQYF,TGTGCCAGCAGTTACGAGGGAAGTCAGCCCCAGTATTTT
TRBJ2-5,many,13,TRBV11-2,NA,CASSWPGQETQYF,TGTGCCAGCAGCTGGCCGGGGCAAGAGACCCAGTACTTC
TRBJ2-5,few,10,TRBV6-1,NA,CASGEETQYF,TGTGCCAGCGGTGAGGAGACCCAGTACTTC
TRBJ2-5,NA,13,TRBV20-1,TRBD1,CSASTGGGKTQYF,TGCAGTGCTAGCACAGGGGGCGGGAAGACCCAGTACTTC
TRBJ1-5,many,16,TRBV28,TRBD1,CASSRVGQGSNQPQHF,TGTGCCAGCAGTCGAGTCGGACAGGGCAGCAATCAGCCCCAGCATTTT
TRBJ1-3,few,15,TRBV19,NA,CASSNSRSSGNTIYF,TGTGCCAGTTCGAACAGTCGGAGCTCTGGAAACACCATATATTTT
TRBJ2-7,few,16,TRBV6-2/TRBV6-3,NA,CASSYGPGLQTYEQYF,TGTGCCAGCAGTTACGGGCCGGGACTTCAAACCTACGAGCAGTACTTC
TRBJ1-5,many,13,TRBV30,TRBD1,CAWSQGANQPQHF,TGTGCCTGGAGTCAGGGGGCCAATCAGCCCCAGCATTTT
TRBJ2-5,few,13,TRBV30,TRBD1,CAWSGDRGREQYF,TGTGCCTGGAGTGGGGACAGGGGAAGAGAGCAGTACTTC
TRBJ2-3,many,19,TRBV7-3,TRBD2,CASSLRWRSGGESTDTQYF,TGTGCCAGCAGCTTAAGGTGGCGTAGCGGGGGGGAAAGCACAGATACGCAGTATTTT
TRBJ1-5,many,15,TRBV10-3,NA,CAISESPGAGQPQHF,TGTGCCATCAGTGAGTCCCCGGGAGCGGGTCAGCCCCAGCATTTT
TRBJ2-7,few,16,TRBV19,NA,CASSREGTFDAYEQYF,TGTGCCAGTAGTCGGGAAGGGACATTCGATGCCTACGAGCAGTACTTC
TRBJ2-7,NA,13,TRBV5-1,NA,CASSGGAEYEQYF,TGCGCCAGCAGCGGGGGCGCCGAGTACGAGCAGTACTTC
TRBJ1-4,few,14,TRBV18,NA,CASSPQGEDEKLFF,TGTGCCAGCTCACCACAAGGGGAGGATGAAAAACTGTTTTTT
TRBJ2-2,few,17,TRBV5-1,TRBD2,CASSLTSGGADTGELFF,TGCGCCAGCAGCTTGACTAGCGGGGGGGCCGACACCGGGGAGCTGTTTTTT
TRBJ1-1,many,16,TRBV11-2,NA,CASSLDPRLLNTEAFF,TGTGCCAGCAGCTTAGATCCCCGGCTTCTGAACACTGAAGCTTTCTTT
TRBJ2-3,few,15,TRBV18,NA,CASSPPAPRTDTQYF,TGTGCCAGCTCACCACCAGCACCGCGCACAGATACGCAGTATTTT
TRBJ2-6,many,15,TRBV12-3/TRBV12-4,NA,CASSQDAAGANVLTF,TGTGCCAGCAGCCAAGATGCCGCTGGGGCCAACGTCCTGACTTTC
TRBJ1-5,many,14,TRBV28,NA,CASSLGRTIKPQHF,TGTGCCAGCAGTTTGGGCCGAACCATCAAACCCCAGCATTTT
TRBJ1-4,few,16,TRBV5-5,TRBD1,CASSNWRTGVGEKLFF,TGTGCCAGCAGCAACTGGAGGACAGGGGTGGGGGAAAAACTGTTTTTT
TRBJ2-2,NA,15,TRBV11-2,NA,CASSPERGATGELFF,TGTGCCAGCAGCCCCGAGCGTGGGGCAACCGGGGAGCTGTTTTTT